This T cell receptor (beta chain) is drawn from a study of T-cell reconstitution after alpha-beta-depleted transplantation in children. This clonotype came up many times. Preparing the TCRbeta library involved the use of unique molecular identifiers. One entry per CDR3 protein results from TCRdb running MiXCR on the PCR reads. The sample includes about 610,000 distinct CDR3 sequences, about 10% of them seen just once. From germline, CDR1 is SGHTA and CDR2 FQGNSA. The V and J ends lost 0 bases and 2 bases, in that order; junction bases with no gene match: 4. The CDR3 consists of 16 residues. Sequences were derived from PBMCs from the stem cell graft donor, sampled from the stem cell graft. V and J are TRBV7-2 and TRBJ2-1; 7 nucleotides agree with TRBD2. The source of this sequence is a human donor who donated a stem cell graft to a child with acute myeloid leukemia. CDR3 residues: CASSLAAGSPYNEQFF. Here the CDR3 DNA reads TGTGCCAGCAGCTTAGCAGCGGGATCTCCCTACAATGAGCAGTTCTTC.